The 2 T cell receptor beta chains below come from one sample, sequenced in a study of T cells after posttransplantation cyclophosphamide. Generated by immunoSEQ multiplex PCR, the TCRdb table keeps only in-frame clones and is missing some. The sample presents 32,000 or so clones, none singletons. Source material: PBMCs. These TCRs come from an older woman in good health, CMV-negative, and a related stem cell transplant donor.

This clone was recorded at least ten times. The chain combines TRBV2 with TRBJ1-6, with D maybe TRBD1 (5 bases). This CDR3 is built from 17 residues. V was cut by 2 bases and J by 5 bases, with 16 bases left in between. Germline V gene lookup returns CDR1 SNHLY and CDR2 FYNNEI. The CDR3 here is CASSERRQGGNNSPLHF. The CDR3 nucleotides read TGTGCCAGCAGTGAACGAAGGCAGGGAGGCAATAATTCACCCCTCCACTTT.

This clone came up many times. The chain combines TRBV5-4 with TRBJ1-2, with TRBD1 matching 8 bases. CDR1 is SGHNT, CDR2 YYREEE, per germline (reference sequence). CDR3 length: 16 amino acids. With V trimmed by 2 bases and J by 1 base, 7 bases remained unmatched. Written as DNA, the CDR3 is TGTGCCAGCAGCTTATCCGGGACAGGCTTTAACTATGGCTACACCTTC. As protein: CASSLSGTGFNYGYTF.